A single sample is the source of the 5 T cell receptor beta chains below, sequenced in a study of PD-1 blockade in classical Hodgkin lymphoma. Autologous stem cell transplantation was followed by relapse in every patient, and brentuximab vedotin exposure varied. Assay used: immunoSEQ multiplex PCR; TCRdb lists only in-frame clones, some missing. The table has over 50,000 clones, 73% seen once. The starting material was peripheral blood mononuclear cells (PBMCs), obtained before the second cycle of nivolumab. The receptors were gathered from a human donor with classical Hodgkin lymphoma.

The chain links TRBV12-5 to TRBJ2-2, with 9 nucleotides matching TRBD2. Germline-derived CDR1 and CDR2 are LGHNT and FRNRAP. The CDR3 is 15 residues long. V shed 3 bases, J shed 4 bases, and the junction held 3 bases outside the gene matches. CDR3 nucleotide sequence: TGTGCTAGTGGTTTTCTAGCGGGACCCACCGGGGAGCTGTTTTTT. Encoded protein: CASGFLAGPTGELFF. Based on the CDR3 plus reference TRBV12-5 and TRBJ2-2, the full variable domain is DARVTQTPRHKVTEMGQEVTMRCQPILGHNTVFWYRQTMMQGLELLAYFRNRAPLDDSGMPKDRFSAEMPDATLATLKIQPSEPRDSAVYFCASGFLAGPTGELFFGEGSRLTVL.

The rearrangement uses TRBV6-1 and TRBJ1-2, with 7 bases aligning to TRBD1. Germline CDR1 MNHNS, CDR2 SASEGT. This CDR3 contains 14 residues. The V gene end was trimmed by 2 bases and the J gene end by 8 bases; junction bases not matched to a gene: 8. CDR3 in amino acids: CASSERQGVGGYTF. As DNA, the CDR3 is TGTGCCAGCAGTGAAAGGCAGGGGGTAGGAGGCTACACCTTC.

This clone was observed a handful of times. This sample includes further DNA sequences coding for the same CDR3. The chain joins TRBV18 to TRBJ2-7; no clear D gene. In germline, CDR1 is KGHSH, CDR2 LQKENI. The germline V and J ends were trimmed by 1 base and 2 bases, with 6 bases remaining between them. The CDR3 extends over 13 amino acids. DNA of the CDR3: TGTGCCAGCTCACCACGCACAGCCTACGAGCAGTACTTC. Translated: CASSPRTAYEQYF.

The J gene is TRBJ2-7, the V gene TRBV6-5; 11 nucleotides line up with TRBD2. CDR3 length: 14 amino acids. Germline V gene lookup returns CDR1 MNHEY and CDR2 SVGAGI. Losses at the gene ends were 7 bases for V and 6 bases for J; bases not matched to a gene: 8. The CDR3 DNA follows: TGTGCCAGCACCCCCTTAGCGGGGGGGTTCGAGCAGTACTTC. It yields the protein CASTPLAGGFEQYF.

The rearrangement uses TRBV6-5 and TRBJ1-2; 7 bases are a match to TRBD1. J was trimmed by 6 bases and V by 6 bases; bases with no gene match: 13. In germline, CDR1 is MNHEY, CDR2 SVGAGI. This CDR3 is 15 amino acids long. CDR3 amino acids: CASRILADRLDGYTF. In DNA, the CDR3 is TGTGCCAGCAGAATACTGGCGGACAGGTTAGATGGCTACACCTTC.